One sample yielded the 24 T cell receptor beta chains listed below, sequenced in a study of OX40 agonist ivuxolimab in advanced cancers. Profiled with immunoSEQ multiplex PCR; TCRdb holds only in-frame clones, not every one. The sample records some 19,000 clones, approximately 83% being singletons. Sequenced here: CD4+ or CD8+ T cells sorted from blood, sampled in a trial of the OX40 agonist ivuxolimab. The receptors come from an adult with an advanced solid tumor such as melanoma, head and neck, liver or kidney cancer.

The chain couples TRBV27 to TRBJ1-4; D gene unclear. CDR1 and CDR2 from the germline V gene are MNHEY and SMNVEV (reference sequence). V was clipped by 2 bases and J by 8 bases, with 15 bases between them. The CDR3 consists of 15 residues. The CDR3 loop reads CASSLRRGIGEKLFF. The CDR3 DNA sequence: TGTGCCAGCAGTTTACGGCGGGGAATAGGGGAAAAACTGTTTTTT.

The chain's CDR3 is CASSQGTSGSNEQFF. In nucleotides, the CDR3 is TGTGCCAGCAGCCAAGGGACTAGCGGGAGCAATGAGCAGTTCTTC. The chain carries TRBV14 and TRBJ2-1; 13 bases fit TRBD2. CDR1 SGHDN and CDR2 FVKESK come from the germline V gene. The CDR3 runs to 15 residues. V was clipped by 1 base and J by 6 bases; unmatched bases: 0.

In nucleotides, the CDR3 is TGTGCCAGCAGCGTAGAGGGCGGCTCTGGAAACACCATATATTTT. It is translated as CASSVEGGSGNTIYF. The chain links TRBV9 to TRBJ1-3, with D unresolved. The CDR3 runs to 15 residues. Trimming took 0 bases from V and 0 from J, leaving 7 bases between them. Per germline, CDR1 SGDLS and CDR2 YYNGEE.

V usage is TRBV11-1 and J usage is TRBJ2-7; TRBD2 matches 10 bases. V gave up 1 base and J gave up 0 bases; unmatched junction bases: 3. The CDR3 extends over 16 amino acids. Germline CDR1 reads SGHAT; CDR2 reads FQDESV (reference sequence). The CDR3 protein is CASSLGGLANSYEQYF. Here the CDR3 DNA reads TGTGCCAGCAGCTTAGGGGGACTAGCGAACTCCTACGAGCAGTACTTC.

The CDR3 DNA reads TGTGCCAGCCTCGGGACAGTAAACTTGAACACTGAAGCTTTCTTT. Translating gives CASLGTVNLNTEAFF. The chain recombines TRBV21-1 with TRBJ1-1; no check of the table's D call, TRBD1, against the DNA was made. TRBV21-1 is a recognized pseudogene. This CDR3 is 15 amino acids long.

This clone has more than one count but fewer than ten. The chain employs TRBV30 and TRBJ2-3, with 13 bases fitting TRBD2. The germline gives CDR1 GTSNPN, CDR2 SVGIG (reference sequence). The V and J ends lost 5 bases and 2 bases, in that order; junction bases with no gene match: 1. The CDR3 totals 14 residues. The CDR3 spells CAWGLAGATDTQYF. The CDR3 DNA sequence: TGTGCCTGGGGACTAGCGGGAGCCACAGATACGCAGTATTTT.

This clone was recorded only once. This chain links TRBV7-3 with TRBJ2-5, with D tentatively TRBD2 (5 bases). The J call may be incorrect, as the DNA end agrees better with TRBJ2-7. CDR1 is SGHTA, CDR2 FQGTGA, per germline. The CDR3 length is 14 residues. The CDR3, as DNA: TGTGCCAGCAGCTTACTTCCGGGGAACTACGAGCAGTACTTC. Protein product: CASSLLPGNYEQYF.

The V gene is TRBV5-8, the J gene TRBJ2-1; D call uncertain. With 0 bases removed from V and 0 bases from J, the gap between germline ends came to 13 bases. This CDR3 is built from 17 residues. CDR1 SGHTS and CDR2 YDEGEE come from the germline V gene. In DNA, the CDR3 is TGTGCCAGCAGCTTGGCCAGGTTGGGAAGCTCCTACAATGAGCAGTTCTTC. Residues: CASSLARLGSSYNEQFF.

This clone turned up a few times. The gene calls are TRBV28 and TRBJ1-1; no firm D call. CDR1 MDHEN and CDR2 SYDVKM come from the germline V gene. V lost 10 bases to trimming and J lost 0 bases, with 18 bases between them. This CDR3 is 15 amino acids long. CDR3 nucleotides: TGTGCCACCTCGAGGAACACCGGAATGAACACTGAAGCTTTCTTT. This gives the protein CATSRNTGMNTEAFF.

V is TRBV15 and J is TRBJ2-5; D possibly corresponds to TRBD2 (5 bases). Germline CDR1 and CDR2: LNHNV and YYDKDF (reference sequence). The CDR3 length is 15 residues. Trimming took off 1 base at V and 4 bases at J, with 13 bases between the two ends. The CDR3: CATSRGLPGRETQYF. The CDR3 nucleotides read TGTGCCACCAGCAGAGGACTCCCTGGGAGAGAGACCCAGTACTTC.

The rearrangement joins TRBV6-5 to TRBJ2-1; 8 bases line up with TRBD2. The germline V gene has CDR1 MNHEY and CDR2 SVGAGI. The CDR3 length is 14 residues. After removal of 6 bases from V and 4 bases from J, the junction contained 5 bases not matched to a gene. The CDR3 region is CASRTGTRYNEQFF. As DNA, the CDR3 is TGTGCCAGCAGAACCGGGACTAGATACAATGAGCAGTTCTTC.

V gene TRBV30 combines with J gene TRBJ1-1, with D possibly TRBD1 on 6 matching bases. Germline values: CDR1 GTSNPN, CDR2 SVGIG (reference sequence). V lost 5 bases, J lost 0 bases, and 13 bases lay in between. CDR3 length: 14 amino acids. DNA of the CDR3: TGTGCCTGGGGTAACTACAGGGTGAACACTGAAGCTTTCTTT. Translating gives CAWGNYRVNTEAFF.

The chain couples TRBV5-1 to TRBJ1-2; tentatively, D is TRBD1 (5 bases). Trimming removed 4 bases from V and 2 bases from J, with 9 bases in between. CDR3 length: 13 residues. In germline, CDR1 is SGHRS, CDR2 YFSETQ. CDR3 region: CASSGRDNYGYTF. The CDR3 DNA is TGCGCCAGCAGCGGGCGGGACAACTATGGCTACACCTTC.

Notes on this clone: The sample contains more than one DNA sequence encoding this CDR3. The rearrangement joins TRBV5-4 to TRBJ1-2; maybe TRBD1 (5 bases). Per the germline V gene, CDR1 is SGHNT and CDR2 is YYREEE (reference sequence). The CDR3 is 13 residues long. The ends were cut back, 0 bases at V and 2 bases at J, with 5 bases in the middle. The DNA of the CDR3 is TGTGCCAGCAGCTTGGCAGGGAACTATGGCTACACCTTC. This sequence encodes CASSLAGNYGYTF.

This clone was recorded only once. The chain employs TRBV7-3 and TRBJ2-7, with 7 nucleotides matching TRBD2. The germline CDR1 and CDR2 sequences are SGHTA and FQGTGA. The trim removed 4 bases at V and 6 bases at J, leaving 3 bases unmatched. The CDR3 extends over 12 amino acids. CDR3: CASSSPGGEQYF. The DNA of the CDR3 is TGTGCCAGCAGCTCACCGGGGGGCGAGCAGTACTTC.

The CDR3 protein is CASSLQPEGELFF. Here the CDR3 DNA reads TGTGCCAGCAGCTTACAGCCGGAAGGGGAGCTGTTTTTT. The gene calls are TRBV7-2 and TRBJ2-2; no definite D call. CDR3 size: 13 residues. Trimming cost V 2 bases and J 8 bases, with 9 bases left between them. Germline V CDR1 and CDR2: SGHTA, FQGNSA.

The chain links TRBV21-1 to TRBJ1-6; the table's D call, TRBD1, has no DNA check behind it. TRBV21-1 is a pseudogene segment. The CDR3 runs to 16 residues. CDR3 in amino acids: CASRKDYKGAYSPLHF. The CDR3 nucleotides are TGTGCCAGCAGGAAGGATTACAAGGGGGCTTATTCACCCCTCCACTTT.

V is TRBV15 and J is TRBJ2-3; TRBD1 aligns across 8 bases. Germline loops: CDR1 LNHNV, CDR2 YYDKDF (reference sequence). V shed 8 bases and J 6 bases; nucleotides not matched to a gene: 7. There are 13 residues in the CDR3. CDR3 bases: TGTGCCACCCTGGGACAGGAGGCTGATACGCAGTATTTT. Its translation: CATLGQEADTQYF.

This clone has only a few counts. The DNA for the CDR3 is TGTGCCAGCAGCCTGGTAGGGGGTGAGCAGTTCTTC. This encodes CASSLVGGEQFF. J is TRBJ2-1 and V is TRBV4-2; D perhaps matches TRBD1 (6 bases). The length of the CDR3 is 12 residues. CDR1 LGHNA and CDR2 YNFKEQ come from the germline V gene. V gave up 4 bases and J gave up 9 bases, with 10 bases separating them.

This clone has a single count. The chain uses TRBV5-6 and TRBJ2-7; 11 bases map to TRBD2. Germline CDR1 reads SGHDT; CDR2 reads YYEEEE. The CDR3 is made up of 17 amino acids. V was pared by 0 bases and J by 5 bases, with 10 bases of the junction left unmatched. The CDR3 DNA follows: TGTGCCAGCAGCTTGGGAAGCGGGCTAGCGGGAGGTCACGAGCAGTACTTC. Translation: CASSLGSGLAGGHEQYF.

The chain uses TRBV27 and TRBJ2-7; 9 bases line up with TRBD2. The CDR3 has 14 amino acids. With 7 bases clipped from V and 2 bases from J, the junction kept 6 bases outside the gene matches. Germline V gene data show CDR1 as MNHEY and CDR2 as SMNVEV (reference sequence). This CDR3 reads CASTETSGTYEQYF. CDR3 coding DNA: TGTGCCAGCACTGAGACTAGCGGAACCTACGAGCAGTACTTC.

The rearrangement joins TRBV5-1 to TRBJ2-2; no firm D call. Trimming left V 2 bases short and J 2 bases short, with 13 bases between. Germline CDR1 reads SGHRS; CDR2 reads YFSETQ. The CDR3 is made up of 16 amino acids. The CDR3 loop is CASSFNQGLNTGELFF. The CDR3 DNA reads as TGCGCCAGCAGCTTTAATCAAGGTCTCAACACCGGGGAGCTGTTTTTT.

The rearrangement uses TRBV10-1 and TRBJ1-1; TRBD1 might be the D (6 bases). This CDR3 region has 12 residues. Between the trimmed V and J ends, which lost 11 bases and 4 bases, there was a span of 14 bases. The germline V gene has CDR1 WNHNN and CDR2 SYGVQD (reference sequence). DNA for the CDR3: TGCGCCCCACGCGGGGGGGCCACTGAAGCTTTCTTT. It specifies CAPRGGATEAFF.

The chain recombines TRBV27 with TRBJ1-6, with D possibly matching TRBD1 (5 bases). The CDR3 totals 14 residues. Deletions cut 6 bases from V and 5 bases from J, with 11 bases between. Germline V CDR1 and CDR2: MNHEY, SMNVEV (reference sequence). The CDR3 DNA reads TGTGCCAGCAGACTCAGGGTCGATAATTCACCCCTCCACTTT. Amino acids: CASRLRVDNSPLHF.